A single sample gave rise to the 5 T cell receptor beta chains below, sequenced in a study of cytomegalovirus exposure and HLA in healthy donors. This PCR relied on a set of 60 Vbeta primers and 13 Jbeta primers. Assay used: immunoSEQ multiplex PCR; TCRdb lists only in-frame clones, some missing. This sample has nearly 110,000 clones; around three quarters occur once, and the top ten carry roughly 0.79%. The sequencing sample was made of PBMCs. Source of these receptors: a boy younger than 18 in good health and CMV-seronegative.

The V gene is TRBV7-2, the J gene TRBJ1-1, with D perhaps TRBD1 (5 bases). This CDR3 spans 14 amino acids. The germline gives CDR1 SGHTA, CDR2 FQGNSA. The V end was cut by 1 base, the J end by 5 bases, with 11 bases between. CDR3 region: CASSLVEGRTEAFF. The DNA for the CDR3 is TGTGCCAGCAGCTTAGTGGAGGGGAGGACTGAAGCTTTCTTT.

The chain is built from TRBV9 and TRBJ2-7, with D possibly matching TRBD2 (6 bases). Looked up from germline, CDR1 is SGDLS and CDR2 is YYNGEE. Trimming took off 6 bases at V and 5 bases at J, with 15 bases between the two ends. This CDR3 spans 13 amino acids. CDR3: CASNGGGPHEQYF. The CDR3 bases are TGTGCCAGCAACGGTGGAGGGCCCCACGAGCAGTACTTC.

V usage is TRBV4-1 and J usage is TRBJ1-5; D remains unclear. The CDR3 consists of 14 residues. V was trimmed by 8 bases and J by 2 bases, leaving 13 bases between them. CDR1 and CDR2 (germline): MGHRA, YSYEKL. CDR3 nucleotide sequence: TGCGCCAGCGAGACTCGCTTTGGCAATCAGCCCCAGCATTTT. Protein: CASETRFGNQPQHF.

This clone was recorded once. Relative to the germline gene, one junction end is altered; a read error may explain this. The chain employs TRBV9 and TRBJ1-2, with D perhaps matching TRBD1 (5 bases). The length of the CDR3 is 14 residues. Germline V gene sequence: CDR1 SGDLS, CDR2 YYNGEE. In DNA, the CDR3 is TGTGCCAGCAGTTATACGGACACACCTATGGCTACAGTCTTC. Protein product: CASSYTDTPMATVF.

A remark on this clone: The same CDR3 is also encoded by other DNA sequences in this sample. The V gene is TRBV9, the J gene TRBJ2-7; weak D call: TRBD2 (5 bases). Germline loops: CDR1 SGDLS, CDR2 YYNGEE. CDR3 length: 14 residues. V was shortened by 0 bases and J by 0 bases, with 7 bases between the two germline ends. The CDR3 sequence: CASSVGESSYEQYF. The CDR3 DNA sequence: TGTGCCAGCAGCGTAGGGGAGAGCTCCTACGAGCAGTACTTC. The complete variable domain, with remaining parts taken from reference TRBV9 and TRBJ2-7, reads DSGVTQTPKHLITATGQRVTLRCSPRSGDLSVYWYQQSLDQGLQFLIQYYNGEERAKGNILERFSAQQFPDLHSELNLSSLELGDSALYFCASSVGESSYEQYFGPGTRLTVT.